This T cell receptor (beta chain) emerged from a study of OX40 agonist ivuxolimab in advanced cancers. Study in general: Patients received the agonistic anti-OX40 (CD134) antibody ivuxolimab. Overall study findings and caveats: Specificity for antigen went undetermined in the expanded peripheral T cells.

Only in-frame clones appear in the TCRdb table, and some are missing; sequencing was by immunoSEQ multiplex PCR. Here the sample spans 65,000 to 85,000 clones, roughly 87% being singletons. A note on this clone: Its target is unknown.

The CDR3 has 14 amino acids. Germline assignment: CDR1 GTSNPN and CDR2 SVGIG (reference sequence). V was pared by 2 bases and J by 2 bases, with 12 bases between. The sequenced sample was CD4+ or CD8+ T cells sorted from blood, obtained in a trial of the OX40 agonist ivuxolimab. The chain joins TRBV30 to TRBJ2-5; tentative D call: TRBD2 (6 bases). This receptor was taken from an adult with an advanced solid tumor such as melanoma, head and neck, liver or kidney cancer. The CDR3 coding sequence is TGTGCCTGGAGTAGGAGGGGATTACAAGAGACCCAGTACTTC. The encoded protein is CAWSRRGLQETQYF.